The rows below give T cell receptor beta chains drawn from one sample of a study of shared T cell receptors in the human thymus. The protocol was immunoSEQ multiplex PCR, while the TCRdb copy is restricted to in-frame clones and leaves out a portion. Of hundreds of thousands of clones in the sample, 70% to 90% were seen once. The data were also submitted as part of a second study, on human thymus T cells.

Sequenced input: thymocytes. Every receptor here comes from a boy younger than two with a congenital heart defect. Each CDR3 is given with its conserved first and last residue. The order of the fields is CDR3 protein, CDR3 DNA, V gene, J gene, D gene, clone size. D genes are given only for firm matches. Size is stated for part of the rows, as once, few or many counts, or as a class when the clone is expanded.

CDR3: CASRFDSNYGYTF
DNA: TGTGCCAGCAGATTCGACAGTAACTATGGCTACACCTTC
V: TRBV28
J: TRBJ1-2
D: NA
size: NA

CDR3: CASGMGSGQYF
DNA: TGTGCTAGTGGAATGGGTAGCGGGCAGTATTTT
V: TRBV12-5
J: TRBJ2-3
D: NA
size: NA

CDR3: CSAGTSGNGDEQFF
DNA: TGCAGCGCCGGGACTAGCGGGAATGGAGATGAGCAGTTCTTC
V: TRBV29-1
J: TRBJ2-1
D: TRBD2
size: NA

CDR3: CASSSPLWGGLTYGYTF
DNA: TGTGCCAGCAGCTCACCCCTTTGGGGGGGGCTAACCTATGGCTACACCTTC
V: TRBV9
J: TRBJ1-2
D: NA
size: NA

CDR3: CASSLSGQPYEQYF
DNA: TGTGCCAGCAGTTTATCGGGTCAGCCCTACGAGCAGTACTTC
V: TRBV28
J: TRBJ2-7
D: NA
size: NA

CDR3: CATSRNILNTEAFF
DNA: TGTGCCACCAGCAGAAATATTCTGAACACTGAAGCTTTCTTT
V: TRBV15
J: TRBJ1-1
D: NA
size: NA

CDR3: CATSRDHLGRLSPLHF
DNA: TGTGCCACCAGCAGAGATCATCTGGGGCGGTTATCCCCCCTCCACTTT
V: TRBV15
J: TRBJ1-6
D: NA
size: NA

CDR3: CSFDTYGYTF
DNA: TGCAGTTTTGACACCTATGGCTACACCTTC
V: TRBV20-1
J: TRBJ1-2
D: NA
size: NA

CDR3: CASSQLSDRGNTEAFF
DNA: TGTGCCAGCAGCCAACTGAGCGACAGGGGGAACACTGAAGCTTTCTTT
V: TRBV4-2
J: TRBJ1-1
D: TRBD1
size: NA

CDR3: CASSLGLAGTTSTDTQYF
DNA: TGTGCCAGCAGCTTGGGTCTAGCGGGGACAACTAGCACAGATACGCAGTATTTT
V: TRBV7-9
J: TRBJ2-3
D: TRBD2
size: NA

CDR3: CASSQDAVAVPNQPQHF
DNA: TGCGCCAGCAGCCAAGACGCCGTGGCAGTTCCTAATCAGCCCCAGCATTTT
V: TRBV4-1
J: TRBJ1-5
D: NA
size: NA

CDR3: CASSQRSPTSGRAVGNEQFF
DNA: TGTGCCAGCAGCCAGAGAAGTCCTACTAGCGGGAGGGCCGTAGGGAATGAGCAGTTCTTC
V: TRBV14
J: TRBJ2-1
D: TRBD2
size: NA

CDR3: CASRRLAGFDYEQYF
DNA: TGTGCCAGCAGGAGACTAGCCGGCTTTGACTACGAGCAGTACTTC
V: TRBV6-7
J: TRBJ2-7
D: TRBD2
size: NA

CDR3: CASSSGTEYSNQPQHF
DNA: TGTGCCAGCAGCTCCGGGACAGAATATAGCAATCAGCCCCAGCATTTT
V: TRBV7-9
J: TRBJ1-5
D: TRBD1
size: NA

CDR3: CASSPGQGRVGTEAFF
DNA: TGTGCCAGCTCACCAGGACAGGGGAGGGTAGGGACTGAAGCTTTCTTT
V: TRBV18
J: TRBJ1-1
D: TRBD1
size: NA

CDR3: CSVEVLRGPYNEQFF
DNA: TGCAGCGTTGAAGTACTCAGGGGACCCTACAATGAGCAGTTCTTC
V: TRBV29-1
J: TRBJ2-1
D: NA
size: NA

CDR3: CASSLQGWENIQYF
DNA: TGTGCCAGCAGCCTACAGGGGTGGGAAAACATTCAGTACTTC
V: TRBV13
J: TRBJ2-4
D: TRBD1
size: NA

CDR3: CASNPGGTALKDYGYTF
DNA: TGTGCCAGCAACCCAGGGGGGACAGCCCTAAAGGACTATGGCTACACCTTC
V: TRBV5-6
J: TRBJ1-2
D: TRBD1
size: NA

CDR3: CASIWDTGWNTIYF
DNA: TGTGCCAGCATTTGGGACACCGGTTGGAACACCATATATTTT
V: TRBV6-1
J: TRBJ1-3
D: NA
size: few

CDR3: CASRAGGAPGELFF
DNA: TGTGCCAGCAGGGCGGGAGGGGCTCCCGGGGAGCTGTTTTTT
V: TRBV7-9
J: TRBJ2-2
D: TRBD2
size: NA

CDR3: CASSDQLRGPQHF
DNA: TGTGCCAGCAGCGACCAACTTCGGGGGCCCCAGCATTTT
V: TRBV7-2
J: TRBJ1-5
D: NA
size: once

CDR3: CASGTGISGNSNQPQHF
DNA: TGTGCCAGCGGGACAGGGATATCGGGAAATAGCAATCAGCCCCAGCATTTT
V: TRBV28
J: TRBJ1-5
D: TRBD1
size: NA

CDR3: CASSVGLARNTGELFF
DNA: TGTGCCAGCAGCGTCGGACTAGCGAGGAACACCGGGGAGCTGTTTTTT
V: TRBV9
J: TRBJ2-2
D: TRBD2
size: NA

CDR3: CASSQVFLGEDLQETQYF
DNA: TGCGCCAGCAGCCAAGTTTTTTTAGGCGAGGACTTACAAGAGACCCAGTACTTC
V: TRBV4-3
J: TRBJ2-5
D: NA
size: NA

CDR3: CASSLAGTDNEQFF
DNA: TGTGCCAGCAGCTTGGCGGGGACAGATAACGAGCAGTTCTTC
V: TRBV5-6
J: TRBJ2-1
D: TRBD1
size: NA

CDR3: CASSLQGGNQETQYF
DNA: TGTGCCAGCAGCTTGCAGGGGGGAAACCAAGAGACCCAGTACTTC
V: TRBV5-4
J: TRBJ2-5
D: NA
size: NA

CDR3: CASSLFRPRINGTGAYYEQYF
DNA: TGTGCCAGCAGTTTATTCCGCCCACGAATCAACGGGACAGGAGCCTACTACGAGCAGTACTTC
V: TRBV28
J: TRBJ2-7
D: TRBD1
size: NA

CDR3: CASSQDWGLTTGYTF
DNA: TGCGCCAGCAGCCAAGACTGGGGCCTCACAACTGGCTACACCTTC
V: TRBV4-3
J: TRBJ1-2
D: NA
size: NA